This T cell receptor beta chain was sequenced during a study of blood T cell repertoires in COVID-19. About the research overall: The samples span acute and convalescent COVID-19 from the United States, Italy and Spain.

This clone was observed many times. The germline V and J ends were trimmed by 10 bases and 9 bases, with 13 bases remaining between them. Per germline, CDR1 SGHAT and CDR2 FQNNGV. The length of the CDR3 is 11 residues. Sequencing was performed with immunoSEQ multiplex PCR; in TCRdb, only in-frame clones are kept and a portion is missing. The sample yields 210,000 or so clones, approximately 80% seen once. Assignment of participants to cohorts was predicated upon participant-reported clinical history. Source material: PBMCs or T cells enriched from blood (not recorded which). This clonotype was obtained from a man aged 30-40 years with acute COVID-19. The V and J genes are TRBV11-2 and TRBJ2-1; D is possibly TRBD2 (5 bases). Here the CDR3 reads CATRGAGEQFF. The CDR3 DNA reads TGTGCCACCCGAGGTGCGGGTGAGCAGTTCTTC.